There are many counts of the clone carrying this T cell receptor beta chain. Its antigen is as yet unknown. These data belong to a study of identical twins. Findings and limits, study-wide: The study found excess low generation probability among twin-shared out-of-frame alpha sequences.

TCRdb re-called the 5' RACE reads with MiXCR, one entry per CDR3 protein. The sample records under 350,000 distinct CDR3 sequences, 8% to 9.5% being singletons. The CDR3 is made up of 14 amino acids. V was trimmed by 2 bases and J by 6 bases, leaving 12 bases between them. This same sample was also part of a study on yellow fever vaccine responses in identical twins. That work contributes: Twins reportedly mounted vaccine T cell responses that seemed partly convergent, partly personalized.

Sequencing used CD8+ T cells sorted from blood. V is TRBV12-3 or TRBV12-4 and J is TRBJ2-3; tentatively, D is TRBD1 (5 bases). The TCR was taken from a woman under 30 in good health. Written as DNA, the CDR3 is TGTGCCAGCAGTTTATGGGGCCCAGCGGATACGCAGTATTTT. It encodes CASSLWGPADTQYF.